The 26 T cell receptor beta chains listed next were all sequenced from one sample in a study of T cells after yellow fever vaccination. TCRdb reanalysed the 5' RACE reads using MiXCR and keeps one entry per CDR3 protein. This sample has 100,000 to 150,000 distinct CDR3 sequences, with roughly 15% found just once. Material: CD8+ T cells sorted from PBMCs, obtained 5 days after the yellow fever booster vaccination. These receptor sequences come from a man younger than 30 who received the YFV17D yellow fever vaccine.

V usage is TRBV7-2 and J usage is TRBJ2-3, with no clear D. The CDR3 contains 12 residues. Trimming cost V 4 bases and J 6 bases, with 8 bases left between them. Germline-derived CDR1 and CDR2 are SGHTA and FQGNSA. The CDR3 here is CASSSQADTQYF. CDR3 nucleotide sequence: TGTGCCAGCAGCTCCCAGGCGGATACGCAGTATTTT.

This clonotype was counted only a few times. The chain joins TRBV10-3 to TRBJ2-3, with a weak D call TRBD2 (5 bases). V gave up 3 bases and J gave up 5 bases, with 9 bases separating them. The CDR3 spans 13 residues. Germline loops: CDR1 ENHRY, CDR2 SYGVKD. In DNA form, the CDR3 reads TGTGCCATCAGTGATTTCGAGGGAGATACGCAGTATTTT. It yields the protein CAISDFEGDTQYF.

The table lists this clonotype with a few counts. The rearrangement links TRBV9 to TRBJ2-5; 9 positions agree with TRBD2. With 0 bases clipped from V and 10 bases from J, the junction kept 7 bases outside the gene matches. This CDR3 has 14 residues. Per the germline V gene, CDR1 is SGDLS and CDR2 is YYNGEE. The CDR3 sequence is CASSVGLAGQGQYF. The CDR3 bases are TGTGCCAGCAGCGTAGGGCTAGCGGGGCAAGGCCAGTACTTC. Filled out from reference TRBV9 and TRBJ2-5, the complete variable domain reads DSGVTQTPKHLITATGQRVTLRCSPRSGDLSVYWYQQSLDQGLQFLIQYYNGEERAKGNILERFSAQQFPDLHSELNLSSLELGDSALYFCASSVGLAGQGQYFGPGTRLLVL.

This clonotype was seen a few times. The genes are TRBV29-1 and TRBJ1-2, with D uncertain. Germline V gives CDR1 SQVTM, CDR2 ANQGSEA. The V gene lost 7 bases and the J gene lost 5 bases, with 17 bases spanning the gap. The CDR3 runs 13 residues. CDR3 region: CSDREGALYGYTF. The CDR3 DNA reads TGCAGCGACCGAGAAGGAGCCCTATATGGCTACACCTTC.

The chain is built from TRBV4-1 and TRBJ2-5; possible D gene TRBD1, 6 bases. The CDR3 extends over 15 amino acids. V was clipped by 1 base and J by 0 bases, with 9 bases between them. Germline V CDR1 and CDR2: MGHRA, YSYEKL. The CDR3 nucleotides are TGCGCCAGCAGCCAAGCTACAGGGTACCAAGAGACCCAGTACTTC. Its translation: CASSQATGYQETQYF.

There are a few counts of this clonotype. The chain joins TRBV7-6 to TRBJ2-7, with 7 bases lining up with TRBD2. Germline V lookup: CDR1 SGHVS, CDR2 FNYEAQ. CDR3 length equals 17 residues. V gave up 5 bases and J gave up 2 bases; unmatched junction bases: 15. The DNA of the CDR3 is TGTGCCAGCAGCCCCCTTTTGTCGGGGGGAGTTCCCTACGAGCAGTACTTC. It codes for CASSPLLSGGVPYEQYF.

In its sample, this clonotype was seen a few times. The rearrangement uses TRBV4-1 and TRBJ2-7, with 11 positions matching TRBD2. With 8 bases clipped from V and 2 bases from J, the junction kept 8 bases outside the gene matches. Looked up from germline, CDR1 is MGHRA and CDR2 is YSYEKL. CDR3 length: 15 amino acids. CDR3 loop: CASGYPTSGAYEQYF. DNA for the CDR3: TGCGCCAGCGGTTACCCGACTAGCGGGGCCTACGAGCAGTACTTC.

Only a few counts were recorded for this clonotype. This chain connects TRBV2 to TRBJ2-1, with D possibly matching TRBD1 (5 bases). Trimming shortened V by 7 bases and J by 1 base, and 14 bases separated the two germline ends. Germline V gene lookup returns CDR1 SNHLY and CDR2 FYNNEI. CDR3 length: 15 amino acids. CDR3 loop: CASNTGLGSYNEQFF. CDR3 coding DNA: TGTGCCAGCAACACAGGTTTAGGGTCCTACAATGAGCAGTTCTTC.

This clonotype was detected a few times. V and J are TRBV4-1 and TRBJ2-7; 8 bases are a match to TRBD1. The CDR3 extends over 15 amino acids. V shed 3 bases, J shed 3 bases, and the junction held 7 bases outside the gene matches. Germline CDR1 reads MGHRA; CDR2 reads YSYEKL. The CDR3: CASSHKDRGGYEQYF. The CDR3 DNA is TGCGCCAGCAGCCATAAAGACAGGGGTGGCTACGAGCAGTACTTC.

Only a few counts were recorded for this clonotype. The gene calls are TRBV10-3 and TRBJ1-1; tentative D call: TRBD1 (5 bases). Trimming took 3 bases from V and 3 from J, leaving 8 bases between them. Per germline, CDR1 ENHRY and CDR2 SYGVKD. CDR3 length equals 13 residues. The CDR3 DNA reads TGTGCCATCAGTGATCAAGGGGACACTGAAGCTTTCTTT. This gives the protein CAISDQGDTEAFF.

The chain joins TRBV12-3 or TRBV12-4 to TRBJ1-2; D gene uncertain. The CDR3 sequence is 13 residues long. V was cut by 7 bases and J by 5 bases, with 14 bases left in between. CDR3 residues: CASTENSGYGYTF. The CDR3 coding sequence is TGTGCCAGCACCGAAAATTCCGGGTATGGCTACACCTTC.

The chain recombines TRBV7-2 with TRBJ2-7, with D unclear. The length of the CDR3 is 15 residues. Between the trimmed V and J ends, which lost 3 bases and 0 bases, there was a span of 12 bases. Germline V CDR1 and CDR2: SGHTA, FQGNSA. The CDR3, as DNA: TGTGCCAGCAGCTTCACAGCGATTTCCTCCTACGAGCAGTACTTC. It codes for CASSFTAISSYEQYF.

The rearrangement uses TRBV7-6 and TRBJ2-6; no firm D call. Trimming removed 5 bases from V and 0 bases from J, with 2 bases in between. CDR3 size: 13 residues. Germline lookup yields CDR1 SGHVS and CDR2 FNYEAQ. For the CDR3, the DNA is TGTGCCAGCAGCGACTCTGGGGCCAACGTCCTGACTTTC. Protein product: CASSDSGANVLTF.

This rearrangement joins TRBV29-1 to TRBJ2-1; no clear D. Germline CDR1 reads SQVTM; CDR2 reads ANQGSEA. Trimming took off 7 bases at V and 8 bases at J, with 18 bases between the two ends. This CDR3 is built from 13 residues. CDR3 loop: CSAEWTRPDEQFF. The CDR3 region has the DNA TGCAGCGCCGAGTGGACCCGACCGGATGAGCAGTTCTTC.

The chain links TRBV24-1 to TRBJ1-5, with 8 bases that match TRBD1. V dropped 3 bases and J dropped 2; count of bases not matched to a gene: 5. The CDR3 consists of 16 residues. Germline-derived CDR1 and CDR2 are KGHDR and SFDVKD. The CDR3 protein is CATSDGQGLGNQPQHF. The DNA for the CDR3 is TGTGCCACCAGTGATGGACAGGGATTGGGCAATCAGCCCCAGCATTTT.

This clonotype was seen more than once but under ten times. This chain links TRBV5-1 with TRBJ2-1; maybe TRBD2 (6 bases). This CDR3 is built from 15 residues. Germline assignment: CDR1 SGHRS and CDR2 YFSETQ. V lost 3 bases and J 8 bases, leaving 18 bases between the germline ends. The CDR3 loop is CASSSGTSEGDEQFF. Here the CDR3 DNA reads TGCGCCAGCAGCTCCGGGACTTCCGAGGGTGATGAGCAGTTCTTC.

V is TRBV6-2 or TRBV6-3 and J is TRBJ2-3; the D gene is possibly TRBD2 (5 bases). CDR1 MNHEY and CDR2 SVGEGT come from the germline V gene. Trimming cost V 0 bases and J 0 bases, with 16 bases left between them. This CDR3 has 18 residues. As DNA, the CDR3 is TGTGCCAGCAGTTACTCCCCAGGAGCGGCAATAAGCACAGATACGCAGTATTTT. It yields the protein CASSYSPGAAISTDTQYF.

The V gene is TRBV12-3 or TRBV12-4, the J gene TRBJ2-2; 14 bases match TRBD2. This CDR3 has 15 residues. Germline trimming cut 6 bases from V and 7 bases from J; bases unmatched to any gene: 4. The CDR3 DNA follows: TGTGCCAGCAGCGGACTAGCGGGGGGTATCGGGGAGCTGTTTTTT. Its translation is CASSGLAGGIGELFF.

The V call is TRBV4-1, the J call TRBJ1-5, with D perhaps matching TRBD1 (6 bases). CDR1 MGHRA and CDR2 YSYEKL come from the germline V gene. The V end lost 0 bases, the J end lost 5 bases, and 11 bases lay between the germline ends. There are 15 residues in the CDR3. Here the CDR3 DNA reads TGCGCCAGCAGCCAAGAGGGGGGGGGCTATCAGCCCCAGCATTTT. It encodes CASSQEGGGYQPQHF.

In its sample, this clonotype was seen a few times. The chain joins TRBV29-1 to TRBJ2-7; possibly TRBD1 for D (5 bases). Germline CDR1 is SQVTM and CDR2 is ANQGSEA. The CDR3 totals 16 residues. The DNA of the CDR3 is TGCATCCACCCGAAACAGGAAAACACCCGCACCTACGAGCAGTACTTC. Protein product: CIHPKQENTRTYEQYF.

This chain uses TRBV12-3 or TRBV12-4 with TRBJ2-5; D may be TRBD1 or TRBD2 (5 bases each). There are 18 residues in the CDR3. Trimming cost V 3 bases and J 0 bases, with 20 bases left between them. Written as DNA, the CDR3 is TGTGCCAGCAGTTTCCCTCGAGGGGTGTCGCCCGACCAAGAGACCCAGTACTTC. Its protein product is CASSFPRGVSPDQETQYF.

The V gene is TRBV2, the J gene TRBJ2-3; 9 bases agree with TRBD2. This CDR3 spans 17 amino acids. Germline loops: CDR1 SNHLY, CDR2 FYNNEI. The junction had 13 bases not matched to a gene; V was cut back by 7 bases and J by 2 bases. CDR3 protein: CASKLMGLAGFTDTQYF. In DNA, the CDR3 is TGTGCCAGCAAGCTCATGGGGCTAGCGGGGTTCACAGATACGCAGTATTTT.

This clonotype has more than one count but fewer than ten. The chain recombines TRBV6-6 with TRBJ2-2; D is unclear. CDR3 length: 15 amino acids. The V and J ends lost 6 bases and 5 bases respectively, with 16 bases between them. The germline V gene encodes CDR1 MNHNY and CDR2 SVGAGI (reference sequence). This chain's CDR3 is CASSQFAVETGELFF. CDR3 sequence (DNA): TGTGCCAGCAGCCAATTTGCGGTCGAAACCGGGGAGCTGTTTTTT.

The chain recombines TRBV4-2 with TRBJ1-1; D gene ambiguous. Germline loops: CDR1 LGHNA, CDR2 YNFKEQ. The CDR3 totals 13 residues. Trimming stripped 1 base from V and 5 bases from J, with 8 bases between. The CDR3 here is CASSQAPSTEAFF. CDR3 DNA sequence: TGTGCCAGCAGCCAAGCTCCTTCGACTGAAGCTTTCTTT.

This clonotype was observed a few times. The rearrangement links TRBV29-1 to TRBJ1-1; 9 bases align to TRBD1. This CDR3 comprises 15 residues. Per the germline V gene, CDR1 is SQVTM and CDR2 is ANQGSEA. Trimming at V came to 2 bases and at J to 4 bases, leaving 8 bases not matched to a gene. The CDR3 region is CSVETNRGRFTEAFF. DNA of the CDR3: TGCAGCGTTGAAACGAACAGGGGGCGGTTCACTGAAGCTTTCTTT.

J is TRBJ2-5 and V is TRBV14, with a weak D call TRBD1 (5 bases). CDR1 and CDR2 (germline): SGHDN, FVKESK. V was cut by 1 base and J by 5 bases, with 8 bases left in between. The CDR3 length is 13 residues. CDR3 sequence reads: CASSQGGLETQYF. In nucleotides, the CDR3 is TGTGCCAGCAGCCAAGGGGGCCTGGAGACCCAGTACTTC.